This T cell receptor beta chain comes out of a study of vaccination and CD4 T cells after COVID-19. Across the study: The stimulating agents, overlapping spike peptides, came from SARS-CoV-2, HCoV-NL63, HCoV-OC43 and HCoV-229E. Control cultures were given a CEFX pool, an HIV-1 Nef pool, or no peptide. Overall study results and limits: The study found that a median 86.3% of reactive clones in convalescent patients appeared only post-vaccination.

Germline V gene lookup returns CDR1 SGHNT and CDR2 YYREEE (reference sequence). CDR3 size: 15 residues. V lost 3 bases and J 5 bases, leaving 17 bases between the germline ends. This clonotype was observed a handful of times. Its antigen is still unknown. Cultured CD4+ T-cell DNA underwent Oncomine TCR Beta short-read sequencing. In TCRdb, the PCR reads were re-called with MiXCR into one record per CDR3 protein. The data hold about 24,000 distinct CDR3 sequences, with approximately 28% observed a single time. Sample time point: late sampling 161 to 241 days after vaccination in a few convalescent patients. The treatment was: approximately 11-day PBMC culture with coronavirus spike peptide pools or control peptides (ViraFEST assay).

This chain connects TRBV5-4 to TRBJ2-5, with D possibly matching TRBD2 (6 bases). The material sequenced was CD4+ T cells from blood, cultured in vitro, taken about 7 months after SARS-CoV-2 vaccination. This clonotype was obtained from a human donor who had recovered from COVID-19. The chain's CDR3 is CASSWGGRGFETQYF. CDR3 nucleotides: TGTGCCAGCAGCTGGGGTGGGCGGGGATTCGAGACCCAGTACTTC.